This T cell receptor (beta chain) was sequenced in a study of blood T cell repertoires in COVID-19. Study as a whole: Some COVID-19 samples were acute and others convalescent; all came from the United States, Italy and Spain.

As handled by the study authors: Amplification with reference gene primers provided the estimates of nucleated cell counts. The method was immunoSEQ multiplex PCR; TCRdb's version includes in-frame clones alone and lacks a portion of them. The V and J calls and clone size are taken from that table; D and trimming were inferred from the DNA. The table shows approximately 270,000 clones, with 80% to 90% occurring only once. V was pared by 4 bases and J by 5 bases, with 9 bases of the junction left unmatched. The germline gives CDR1 SGHRS, CDR2 YFSETQ. This CDR3 is built from 15 residues. The chain combines TRBV5-1 with TRBJ2-7; 10 nucleotides align to TRBD1. The receptor was derived from a woman in her 30s with acute COVID-19. Sequencing used PBMCs or T cells enriched from blood (not recorded which). CDR3 region: CASSDGQGESHEQYF. The CDR3 DNA sequence: TGCGCCAGCAGCGACGGACAGGGGGAATCCCACGAGCAGTACTTC.